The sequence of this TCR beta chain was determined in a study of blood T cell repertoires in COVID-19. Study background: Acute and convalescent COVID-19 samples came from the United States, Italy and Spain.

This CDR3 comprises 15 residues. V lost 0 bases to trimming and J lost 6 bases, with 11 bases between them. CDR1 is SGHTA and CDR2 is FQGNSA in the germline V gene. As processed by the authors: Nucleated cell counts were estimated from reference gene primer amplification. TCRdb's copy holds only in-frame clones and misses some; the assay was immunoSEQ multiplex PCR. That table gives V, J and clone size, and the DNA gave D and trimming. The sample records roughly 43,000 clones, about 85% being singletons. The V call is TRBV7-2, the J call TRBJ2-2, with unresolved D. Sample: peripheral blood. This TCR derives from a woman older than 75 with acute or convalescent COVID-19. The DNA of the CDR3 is TGTGCCAGCAGCTTAGCGGCGGTCCCCTCCGGGGAGCTGTTTTTT. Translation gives CASSLAAVPSGELFF.